The clone carrying this T cell receptor (beta chain) was picked up a small number of times. The antigen is undetermined. This sample is part of a study of monozygotic twins with cystic fibrosis. Germline lookup yields CDR1 GTSNPN and CDR2 SVGIG (reference sequence). The CDR3 has 11 amino acids. Whole-study results and caveats: In 13 of 16 pairs, V gene usage was closest to the co-twin's.

Clones were sequenced by immunoSEQ multiplex PCR, and TCRdb holds only the in-frame ones, with some missing. The sample includes more than 12,000 clones, about 85% seen only once; the top ten take 0.85% to 1.2%. The V call is TRBV30, the J call TRBJ1-1; 9 nucleotides align to TRBD1. This receptor was obtained from a boy younger than 18 with cystic fibrosis. The sequenced sample consisted of blood. CDR3 in amino acids: CAHGQGTEAFF. DNA of the CDR3: TGTGCTCATGGACAGGGGACTGAAGCTTTCTTT.